The following is a T cell receptor beta chain sequence with its context. The antigen is not known. The data derive from a study of cytomegalovirus exposure and HLA in healthy donors. Study findings and constraints: As immune exposure information, only CMV serostatus was available. While the bulk of TCR sequences proved rare, some public TCRs turned up in many donors. Sequencing had likely introduced a cluster of highly shared sequence variants as an artifact.

A multiplex PCR was run with 60 Vbeta primers and 13 Jbeta primers. TCRdb keeps only in-frame clones here, not all; method: immunoSEQ multiplex PCR. The sample yields tens of thousands of clones, approximately 60% seen once. The receptor comes from a woman aged 50 to 60 in good health and CMV-seropositive. Input material: PBMCs.

The CDR3 region is CASSYLNRGKETQYF. The CDR3 DNA reads TGTGCCAGCAGTTACCTAAACAGGGGGAAAGAGACCCAGTACTTC. The chain is built from TRBV6-5 and TRBJ2-5, with 8 bases fitting TRBD1. V dropped 2 bases and J dropped 3; count of bases not matched to a gene: 5. The CDR3 is made up of 15 amino acids. From germline, CDR1 is MNHEY and CDR2 SVGAGI.